This TCR beta chain was obtained from a study of control samples from healthy donors and cancer patients (TCRdb year 2020). The library was built by means of the immunoSEQ multiplex PCR assay. TCRdb's version of the immuneACCESS table is confined to in-frame rearrangements and falls short of the full clone set. An unresolved V gene accounts for under half of the shortfall where checked; the remainder is of unknown origin. The sample has about 170,000 clones on record, around 90% of them singletons. Of the sample, roughly 5% falls within the top ten clones. V is clipped by 1 base and J by 7 bases, and the sequence between their germline boundaries is 14 bases long. Counted from cysteine to phenylalanine, this CDR3 has 15 amino acids. Of the read, only the CDR3 DNA is kept; its 45 bases are in frame from base 1. Based on the germline V gene, the CDR1 and CDR2 sequences are SGHRS and YFSETQ. Worth noting for this clone: Its antigen is not yet known. Base-call qualities are not available, and no considerably larger clone is one nucleotide away.

This TCR was recovered from a woman aged 30 to 39 in good health. Sequencing was done on a sample of blood. Recombination linked TRBV5-1 to TRBJ1-4; confidence is insufficient to name the D gene. The nucleotides read TGCGCCAGCAGCTTGCTAGGGAAAGGGTTTGAAAAACTGTTTTTT. This translates into CASSLLGKGFEKLFF.